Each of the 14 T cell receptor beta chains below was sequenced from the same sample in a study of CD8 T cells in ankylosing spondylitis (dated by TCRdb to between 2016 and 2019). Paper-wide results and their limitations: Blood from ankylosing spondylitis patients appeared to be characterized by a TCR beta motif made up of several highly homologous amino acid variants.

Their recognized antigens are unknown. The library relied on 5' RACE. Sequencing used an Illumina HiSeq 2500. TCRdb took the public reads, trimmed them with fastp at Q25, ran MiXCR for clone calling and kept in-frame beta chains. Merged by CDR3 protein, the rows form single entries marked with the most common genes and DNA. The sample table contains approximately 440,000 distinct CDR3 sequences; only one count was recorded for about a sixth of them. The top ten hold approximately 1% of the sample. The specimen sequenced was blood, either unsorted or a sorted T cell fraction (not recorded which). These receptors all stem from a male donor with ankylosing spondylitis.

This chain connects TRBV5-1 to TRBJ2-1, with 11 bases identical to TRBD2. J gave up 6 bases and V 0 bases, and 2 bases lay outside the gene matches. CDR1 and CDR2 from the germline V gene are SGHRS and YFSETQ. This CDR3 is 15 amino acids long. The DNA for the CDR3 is TGCGCCAGCAGCTTGGGAGGGACTAGCGGCAATGAGCAGTTCTTC. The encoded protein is CASSLGGTSGNEQFF.

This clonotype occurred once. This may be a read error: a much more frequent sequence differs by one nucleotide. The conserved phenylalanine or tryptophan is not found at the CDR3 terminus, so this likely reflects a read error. The CDR3 DNA is TGTGCCAGCAGCCAAATCGAAAAGACCCAGTACCTC. It specifies CASSQIEKTQYL. The chain uses TRBV3-1 and TRBJ2-5; unclear D gene. Per the germline V gene, CDR1 is LGHDT and CDR2 is YNNKEL (reference sequence). This CDR3 is 12 amino acids long. V shed 2 bases and J shed 6 bases, with 7 bases lying between them.

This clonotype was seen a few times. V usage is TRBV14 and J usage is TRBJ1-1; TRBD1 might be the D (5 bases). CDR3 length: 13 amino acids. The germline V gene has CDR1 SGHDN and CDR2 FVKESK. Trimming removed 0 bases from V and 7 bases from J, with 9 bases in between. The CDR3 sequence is CASSQDLDSEAFF. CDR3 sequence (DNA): TGTGCCAGCAGCCAAGATCTTGACAGTGAAGCTTTCTTT.

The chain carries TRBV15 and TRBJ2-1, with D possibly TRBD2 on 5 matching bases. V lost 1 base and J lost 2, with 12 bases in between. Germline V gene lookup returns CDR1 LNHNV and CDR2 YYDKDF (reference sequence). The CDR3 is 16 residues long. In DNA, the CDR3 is TGTGCCACCAGCAGAGCAAGCGGTTCAGCCTACAATGAGCAGTTCTTC. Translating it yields CATSRASGSAYNEQFF.

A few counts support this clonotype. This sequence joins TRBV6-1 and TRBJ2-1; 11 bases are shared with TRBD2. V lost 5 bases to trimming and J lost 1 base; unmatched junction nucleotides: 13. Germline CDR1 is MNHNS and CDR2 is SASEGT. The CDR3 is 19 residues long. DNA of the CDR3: TGTGCCAGCAGTCGAGTTCAAAAAACTAGCGGGAGATCCTACAATGAGCAGTTCTTC. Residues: CASSRVQKTSGRSYNEQFF.

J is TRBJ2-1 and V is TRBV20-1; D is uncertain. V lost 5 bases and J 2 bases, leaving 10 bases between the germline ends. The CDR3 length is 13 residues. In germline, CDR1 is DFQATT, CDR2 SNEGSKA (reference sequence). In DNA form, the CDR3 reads TGCAGTGCTTCAGAGGATCCCTACAATGAGCAGTTCTTC. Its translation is CSASEDPYNEQFF.

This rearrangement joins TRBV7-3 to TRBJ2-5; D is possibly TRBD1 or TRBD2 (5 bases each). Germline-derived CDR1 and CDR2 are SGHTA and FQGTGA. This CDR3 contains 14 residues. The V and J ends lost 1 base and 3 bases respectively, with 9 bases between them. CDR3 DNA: TGTGCCAGCAGCTTAAGAGGGGCCAAAGAGACCCAGTACTTC. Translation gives CASSLRGAKETQYF.

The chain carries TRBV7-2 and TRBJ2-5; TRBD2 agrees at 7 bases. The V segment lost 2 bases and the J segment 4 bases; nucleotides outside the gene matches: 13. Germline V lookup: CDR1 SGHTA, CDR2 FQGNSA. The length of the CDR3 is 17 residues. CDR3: CASSLSRIGPSGETQYF. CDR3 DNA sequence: TGTGCCAGCAGCTTAAGTAGGATTGGTCCTAGCGGAGAGACCCAGTACTTC.

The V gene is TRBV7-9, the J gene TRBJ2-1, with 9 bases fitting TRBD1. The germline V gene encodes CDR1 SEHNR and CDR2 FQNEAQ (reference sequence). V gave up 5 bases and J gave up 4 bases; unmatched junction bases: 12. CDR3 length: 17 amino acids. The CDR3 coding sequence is TGTGCCAGCAGCCTATGGCCGGACAGGGGTACTTACAATGAGCAGTTCTTC. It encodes CASSLWPDRGTYNEQFF.

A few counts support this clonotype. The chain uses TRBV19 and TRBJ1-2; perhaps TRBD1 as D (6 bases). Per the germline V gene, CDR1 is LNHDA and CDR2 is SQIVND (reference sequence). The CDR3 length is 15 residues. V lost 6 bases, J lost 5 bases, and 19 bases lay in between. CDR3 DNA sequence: TGTGCCAGTAGAAGACAGGAGAGTGGGGGATATGGCTACACCTTC. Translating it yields CASRRQESGGYGYTF.

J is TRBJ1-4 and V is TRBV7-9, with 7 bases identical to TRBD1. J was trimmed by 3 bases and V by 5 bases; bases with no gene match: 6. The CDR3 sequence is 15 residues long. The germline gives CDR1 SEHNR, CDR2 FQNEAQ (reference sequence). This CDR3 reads CASSPGGTPNEKLFF. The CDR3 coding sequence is TGTGCCAGCAGCCCAGGGGGGACACCTAATGAAAAACTGTTTTTT.

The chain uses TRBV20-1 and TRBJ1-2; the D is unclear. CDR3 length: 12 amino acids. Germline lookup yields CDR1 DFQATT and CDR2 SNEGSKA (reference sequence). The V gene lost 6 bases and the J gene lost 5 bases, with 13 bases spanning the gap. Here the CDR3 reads CSAETEDYGYTF. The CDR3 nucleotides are TGCAGTGCCGAGACGGAAGATTATGGCTACACCTTC.

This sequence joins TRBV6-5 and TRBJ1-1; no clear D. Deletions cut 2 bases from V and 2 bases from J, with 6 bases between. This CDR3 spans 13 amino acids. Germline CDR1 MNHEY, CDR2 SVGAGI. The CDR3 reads CASSYNVNTEAFF. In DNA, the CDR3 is TGTGCCAGCAGTTACAATGTTAACACTGAAGCTTTCTTT.

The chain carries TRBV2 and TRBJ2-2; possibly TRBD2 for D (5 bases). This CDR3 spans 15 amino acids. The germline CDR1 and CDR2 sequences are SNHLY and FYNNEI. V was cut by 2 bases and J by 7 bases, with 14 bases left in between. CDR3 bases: TGTGCCAGCAGTGAACGCGGAGTCGGGATCGGGGAGCTGTTTTTT. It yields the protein CASSERGVGIGELFF.